This entry concerns a single TCR beta chain. Two-round multiplex PCR amplified TCR beta CDR3 from genomic DNA. For every TRBV and TRBJ gene, a specific primer was used in first-round PCR. MiXCR, run by TCRdb on the multiplex PCR reads, gives a single entry per CDR3 protein. The sample records 15,000 or so distinct CDR3 sequences, around 40% being singletons. The CDR3 sequence is 14 residues long. With 2 bases removed from V and 4 bases from J, the gap between germline ends came to 10 bases. The entry originates in a study of prognosis after radiotherapy for stage I lung cancer. Study in general: Among the enrolled patients, 13 to 15 had newly diagnosed primary stage I lung tumors, while roughly five had oligometastatic NSCLC following surgical resection of the primary tumor.

The material was PBMCs, obtained before or after stereotactic body radiation therapy (not recorded which). This sequence was found in a donor over 45 with non-small cell lung cancer. The V call is TRBV12-3 or TRBV12-4, the J call TRBJ2-3; D gene unclear. The CDR3 DNA follows: TGTGCCAGCAGTTTACAACCGGCGGCAGATACGCAGTATTTT. As protein: CASSLQPAADTQYF.